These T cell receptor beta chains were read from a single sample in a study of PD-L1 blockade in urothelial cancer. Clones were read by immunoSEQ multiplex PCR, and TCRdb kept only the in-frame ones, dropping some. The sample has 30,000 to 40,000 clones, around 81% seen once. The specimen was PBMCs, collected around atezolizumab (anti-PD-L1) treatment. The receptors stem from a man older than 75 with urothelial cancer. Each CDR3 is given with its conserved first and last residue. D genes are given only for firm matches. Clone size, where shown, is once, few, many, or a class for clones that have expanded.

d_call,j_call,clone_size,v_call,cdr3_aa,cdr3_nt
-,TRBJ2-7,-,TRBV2,CASSLRNELSEQYF,TGTGCCAGCAGTCTCCGAAACGAGTTGAGCGAGCAGTACTTC
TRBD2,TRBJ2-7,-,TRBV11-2,CASSLARGGGYEQYF,TGTGCCAGCAGCTTAGCTCGCGGGGGGGGCTACGAGCAGTACTTC
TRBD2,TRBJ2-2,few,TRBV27,CASNKAGGPTGELFF,TGTGCCAGTAATAAAGCGGGAGGGCCCACCGGGGAGCTGTTTTTT
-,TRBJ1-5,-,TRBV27,CASSLRRGEGNQPQHF,TGTGCCAGCAGTTTACGGCGGGGGGAAGGCAATCAGCCCCAGCATTTT
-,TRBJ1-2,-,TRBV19,CASSMESRANYGYTF,TGTGCCAGTAGTATGGAGTCCAGAGCTAACTATGGCTACACCTTC
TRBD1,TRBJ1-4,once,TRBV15,CATSPGTKGGGGEKLFF,TGTGCCACCAGCCCGGGGACCAAAGGGGGCGGAGGTGAAAAACTGTTTTTT
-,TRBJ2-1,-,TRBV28,CASSLRDTAYNEQFF,TGTGCCAGCAGTTTAAGGGACACCGCCTACAATGAGCAGTTCTTC
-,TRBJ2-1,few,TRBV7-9,CASSLELDNEQFF,TGTGCCAGCAGCTTAGAACTAGACAATGAGCAGTTCTTC
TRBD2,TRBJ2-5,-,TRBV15,CATSRGGPETQYF,TGTGCCACCAGCCGGGGGGGTCCGGAGACCCAGTACTTC
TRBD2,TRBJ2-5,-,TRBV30,CAWSVGGAGGRETQYF,TGTGCCTGGAGTGTAGGGGGAGCGGGAGGTAGGGAGACCCAGTACTTC
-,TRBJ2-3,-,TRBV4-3,CASSQGGSTDTQYF,TGCGCCAGCAGCCAGGGCGGGTCCACAGATACGCAGTATTTT
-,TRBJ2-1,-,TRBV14,CASSQGRVGYNEQFF,TGTGCCAGCAGCCAGGGCAGGGTGGGGTACAATGAGCAGTTCTTC
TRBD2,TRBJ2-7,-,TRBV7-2,CASSLFLAGAYEQYF,TGTGCCAGCAGCTTATTTCTAGCGGGAGCATACGAGCAGTACTTC
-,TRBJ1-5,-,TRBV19,CASSIGWRGGQPQHF,TGTGCCAGTAGTATAGGGTGGCGGGGTGGTCAGCCCCAGCATTTT
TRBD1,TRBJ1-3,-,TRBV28,CASRGRTGGFADTIYF,TGTGCCAGCAGGGGAAGGACAGGGGGCTTTGCGGACACCATATATTTT
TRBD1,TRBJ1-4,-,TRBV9,CASSVVAGGNEKLFF,TGTGCCAGCAGCGTAGTGGCAGGGGGTAATGAAAAACTGTTTTTT
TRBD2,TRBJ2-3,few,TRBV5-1,CASSLPSGTSDTQYF,TGCGCCAGCAGCTTACCTAGCGGGACGTCAGATACGCAGTATTTT
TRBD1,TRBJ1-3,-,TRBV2,CASRRTGPGNTIYF,TGTGCCAGCAGGAGGACAGGTCCTGGAAACACCATATATTTT
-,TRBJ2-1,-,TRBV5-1,CASSLVGGTAYNEQFF,TGCGCCAGCAGCTTGGTGGGCGGGACGGCCTACAATGAGCAGTTCTTC